This TCR beta chain comes out of a study of OX40 agonist ivuxolimab in advanced cancers. General study results and limits: Clonal expansion by week 6 occurred in CD4+ and CD8+ blood T cells (at 0.1 to 3.0 mg/kg). Averaged across samples, CD8+ T cells carried more expanded clones than CD4+ did.

To note about this clone: Its antigen remains unidentified.

CDR1 is GTSNPN, CDR2 SVGIG, per germline (reference sequence). V lost 3 bases and J lost 8; bases outside the gene matches: 12. The CDR3 runs 14 residues. Assay: immunoSEQ multiplex PCR; the TCRdb copy retains only in-frame clones and omits some. The table has just under 85,000 clones, roughly 80% seen once; the top ten hold around 6.6%. The sequence derives from an adult with an advanced solid tumor such as melanoma, head and neck, liver or kidney cancer. The rearrangement joins TRBV30 to TRBJ1-2; TRBD1 agrees at 7 bases. Sample: CD4+ or CD8+ T cells sorted from blood, taken in a trial of the OX40 agonist ivuxolimab. The CDR3 here is CAWSKTGSLSGYTF. Written as DNA, the CDR3 is TGTGCCTGGAGCAAGACAGGGTCCCTCTCGGGCTACACCTTC.